This T cell receptor (beta chain) was sequenced in a study of shared T cell receptors in the human thymus. The CDR3 contains 15 residues. Losses at the gene ends were 6 bases for V and 3 bases for J; bases not matched to a gene: 6. From germline, CDR1 is SQVTM and CDR2 ANQGSEA. Method: immunoSEQ multiplex PCR; TCRdb's copy keeps in-frame clones and lacks some. Of about 660,000 clones in the sample, around 87% were seen once. This same sample was also part of a study on human thymus T cells. This second study notes: Corrective heart surgery yielded resections, and these provided the thymus tissue. Thymic and blood repertoires appeared to show biased V and J gene usage. Thymic TCR repertoires of unrelated people reportedly overlapped highly.

The chain couples TRBV29-1 to TRBJ2-1; 12 bases map to TRBD2. This sequence originates from a boy under three years old with a congenital heart defect. The source material was thymocytes. The CDR3 DNA follows: TGCAGCGTCGTCTCGACTAGCGGGAGCTACAATGAGCAGTTCTTC. It specifies CSVVSTSGSYNEQFF.